This TCR beta chain appears in the sequencing data of a study of CD8 T cells in Susac syndrome. The multiple sclerosis controls were treatment-naive patients, and their relapsing-remitting disease was stable or active. RNA, at about 0.5 to 1 ug, was reverse transcribed with random hexamers. TCRdb ran MiXCR on the immunoSEQ multiplex PCR reads and lists one entry per CDR3 protein. The data contain 150,000 to 200,000 distinct CDR3 sequences, 85% to 95% of them singletons. Germline V CDR1 and CDR2: LNHDA, SQIVND (reference sequence). Trimming cost V 5 bases and J 5 bases; bases outside gene matches: 4. There are 14 residues in the CDR3.

The source of this sequence is a human donor with multiple sclerosis. The chain recombines TRBV19 with TRBJ2-1, with 9 bases lining up with TRBD1. The specimen was CD4+ T cells from PBMCs. The CDR3 here is CASSSGDRDNEQFF. In DNA form, the CDR3 reads TGTGCCAGTAGTTCCGGGGACAGGGACAATGAGCAGTTCTTC. Full variable domain (rest looked up from reference TRBV19 and TRBJ2-1): DGGITQSPKYLFRKEGQNVTLSCEQNLNHDAMYWYRQDPGQGLRLIYYSQIVNDFQKGDIAEGYSVSREKKESFPLTVTSAQKNPTAFYLCASSSGDRDNEQFFGPGTRLTVL.